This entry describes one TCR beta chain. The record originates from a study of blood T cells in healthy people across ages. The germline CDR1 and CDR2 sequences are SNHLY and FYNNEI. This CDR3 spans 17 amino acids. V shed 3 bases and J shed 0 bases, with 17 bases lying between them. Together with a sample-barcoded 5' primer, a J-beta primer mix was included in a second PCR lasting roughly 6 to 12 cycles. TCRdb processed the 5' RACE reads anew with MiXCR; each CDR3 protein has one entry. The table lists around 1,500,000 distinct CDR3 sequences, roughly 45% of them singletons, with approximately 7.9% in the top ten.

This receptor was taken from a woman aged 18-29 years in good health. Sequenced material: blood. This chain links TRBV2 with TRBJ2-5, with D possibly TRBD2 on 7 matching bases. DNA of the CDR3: TGTGCCAGCAGTGATTGGGGGGGCGGGAGACACCAAGAGACCCAGTACTTC. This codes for CASSDWGGGRHQETQYF.